Following are 2 T cell receptor beta chains from one sample sequenced in a study of blood T cell repertoires in COVID-19. Data came from immunoSEQ multiplex PCR; TCRdb stores just in-frame clones and leaves some out. The sample lists some 380,000 clones, about 90% seen once, with 6.5% to 8% in the top ten. Sample: peripheral blood. These receptors were obtained from a man aged 18 to 35 with active or convalescent COVID-19.

V usage is TRBV7-3 and J usage is TRBJ2-3; 10 bases line up with TRBD2. CDR1 and CDR2 (germline): SGHTA, FQGTGA. J lost 5 bases, V lost 4 bases, and 12 bases had no gene match. The CDR3 loop spans 17 amino acids. CDR3 protein: CASSSLTSGQGGDTQYF. CDR3 nucleotide sequence: TGTGCCAGCAGCTCGCTGACTAGCGGGCAAGGGGGAGATACGCAGTATTTT.

The CDR3 is CASSAGGSYNEQFF. In DNA form, the CDR3 reads TGTGCCAGCAGTGCGGGGGGTTCCTACAATGAGCAGTTCTTC. V is TRBV25-1 and J is TRBJ2-1; 7 nucleotides line up with TRBD2. The ends lost 4 bases at V and 1 base at J; junction bases unmatched: 1. Germline assignment: CDR1 MGHDK and CDR2 SYGVNS. This CDR3 has 14 residues.